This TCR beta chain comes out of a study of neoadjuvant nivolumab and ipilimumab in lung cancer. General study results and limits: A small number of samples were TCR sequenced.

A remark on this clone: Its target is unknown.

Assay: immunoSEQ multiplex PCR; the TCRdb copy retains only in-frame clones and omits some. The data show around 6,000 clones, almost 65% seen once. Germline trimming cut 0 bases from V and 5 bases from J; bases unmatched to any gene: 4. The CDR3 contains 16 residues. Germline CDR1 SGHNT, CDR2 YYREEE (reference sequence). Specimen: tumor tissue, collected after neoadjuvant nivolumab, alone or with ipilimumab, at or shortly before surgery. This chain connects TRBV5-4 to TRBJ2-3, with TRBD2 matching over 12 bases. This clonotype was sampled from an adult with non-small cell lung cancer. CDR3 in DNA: TGTGCCAGCAGCTTGGCCGGACTAGCGGGGAAAGATACGCAGTATTTT. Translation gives CASSLAGLAGKDTQYF.